Below are 14 T cell receptor beta chains sequenced from a single sample in a study of blood T cell repertoires in COVID-19. Profiled with immunoSEQ multiplex PCR; TCRdb holds only in-frame clones, not every one. The data contain about 230,000 clones, around 83% of them singletons. The sequenced material came from peripheral blood. All receptors derive from a man aged 40-50 years with acute or convalescent COVID-19.

This chain uses TRBV15 with TRBJ1-5; 7 nucleotides align to TRBD1. This CDR3 contains 15 residues. V lost 5 bases, J lost 2 bases, and 6 bases stayed unmatched. Germline V gives CDR1 LNHNV, CDR2 YYDKDF (reference sequence). The CDR3: CATSRIGQGNQPQHF. CDR3 nucleotides: TGTGCCACCAGCCGGATAGGACAGGGCAATCAGCCCCAGCATTTT.

The CDR3 region is CASRITGGWGNQPQHF. The CDR3, as DNA: TGTGCCAGTAGGATAACAGGGGGCTGGGGCAATCAGCCCCAGCATTTT. The J gene is TRBJ1-5, the V gene TRBV19, with 9 bases identical to TRBD1. The CDR3 covers 16 residues. The germline V gene encodes CDR1 LNHDA and CDR2 SQIVND (reference sequence). V was pared by 6 bases and J by 2 bases, with 8 bases of the junction left unmatched.

The rearrangement links TRBV3-1 (or the pseudogene TRBV3-2) to TRBJ1-3; 7 bases agree with TRBD1. V gave up 2 bases and J gave up 4 bases; unmatched junction bases: 5. This CDR3 contains 15 residues. The germline V gene encodes CDR1 LGHDT and CDR2 YNNKEL (reference sequence). This CDR3 is CASSQKGTVGNTIYF. The DNA for the CDR3 is TGTGCCAGCAGCCAAAAAGGGACAGTAGGAAACACCATATATTTT.

This rearrangement joins TRBV28 to TRBJ1-2, with D tentatively TRBD1 (6 bases). Per the germline V gene, CDR1 is MDHEN and CDR2 is SYDVKM. The CDR3 is made up of 15 amino acids. The V and J ends lost 0 bases and 1 base respectively, with 9 bases between them. CDR3 DNA: TGTGCCAGCAGTTTATGGGACAGCTATAACTATGGCTACACCTTC. It translates to CASSLWDSYNYGYTF.

The J gene is TRBJ1-2, the V gene TRBV6-5; 7 bases match TRBD1. This CDR3 spans 14 amino acids. CDR1 MNHEY and CDR2 SVGAGI come from the germline V gene. J was trimmed by 4 bases and V by 5 bases; bases with no gene match: 7. The CDR3 loop reads CASSPKGTVYGYTF. The CDR3 DNA is TGTGCCAGCAGTCCGAAGGGGACAGTCTATGGCTACACCTTC.

The chain employs TRBV10-3 and TRBJ1-2; TRBD1 is a possible D gene (6 bases). The germline gives CDR1 ENHRY, CDR2 SYGVKD. The CDR3 sequence is 14 residues long. Trimming took 2 bases from V and 3 from J, leaving 10 bases between them. In DNA, the CDR3 is TGTGCCATCAGTGAGCAGGGGTTGGACTATGGCTACACCTTC. As protein: CAISEQGLDYGYTF.

This chain uses TRBV5-1 with TRBJ1-6; 7 bases match TRBD1. Trimming at V came to 4 bases and at J to 10 bases, leaving 8 bases not matched to a gene. This CDR3 is 14 amino acids long. From germline, CDR1 is SGHRS and CDR2 YFSETQ. CDR3 sequence: CASSTGTVDSPLHF. The CDR3 DNA follows: TGCGCCAGCAGCACCGGGACAGTTGACTCACCCCTCCACTTT.

The CDR3, as DNA: TGTGCCAGCAGTTTTGGGCAGGTCTACGAGCAGTACTTC. Translation: CASSFGQVYEQYF. The rearrangement joins TRBV12-3 or TRBV12-4 to TRBJ2-7; no definite D call. V lost 3 bases to trimming and J lost 3 bases, with 9 bases between them. This CDR3 spans 13 amino acids.

The chain employs TRBV11-2 and TRBJ2-3; no clear D gene. The CDR3 loop spans 14 amino acids. Trimming took off 0 bases at V and 3 bases at J, with 7 bases between the two ends. The germline gives CDR1 SGHAT, CDR2 FQNNGV. CDR3 loop: CASSLDPRTDTQYF. DNA of the CDR3: TGTGCCAGCAGCTTAGACCCACGGACAGATACGCAGTATTTT.

V gene TRBV28 combines with J gene TRBJ1-5; 9 bases match TRBD1. Trimming took 2 bases from V and 2 from J; bases not matched to a gene: 10. Germline CDR1 reads MDHEN; CDR2 reads SYDVKM. The CDR3 totals 18 residues. The CDR3 here is CASSLGTGRRYRNQPQHF. The CDR3 DNA reads TGTGCCAGCAGTTTAGGGACAGGGCGTCGTTATCGCAATCAGCCCCAGCATTTT.

The chain links TRBV5-1 to TRBJ2-5; 9 bases line up with TRBD2. The germline gives CDR1 SGHRS, CDR2 YFSETQ. The CDR3 runs to 22 residues. After removal of 1 base from V and 1 base from J, the junction contained 23 bases not matched to a gene. CDR3 nucleotide sequence: TGCGCCAGCAGCTTGAGGACGAGCCGTAATAGCCCCCGACTAGCGGCCCAAGAGACCCAGTACTTC. Its translation is CASSLRTSRNSPRLAAQETQYF. Full variable domain (missing parts from reference TRBV5-1 and TRBJ2-5): KAGVTQTPRYLIKTRGQQVTLSCSPISGHRSVSWYQQTPGQGLQFLFEYFSETQRNKGNFPGRFSGRQFSNSRSEMNVSTLELGDSALYLCASSLRTSRNSPRLAAQETQYFGPGTRLLVL.

The CDR3 spells CASSVGGANTIYF. CDR3 sequence (DNA): TGTGCCAGCAGCGTAGGGGGAGCGAACACCATATATTTT. The V call is TRBV9, the J call TRBJ1-3, with D unresolved. Germline CDR1 SGDLS, CDR2 YYNGEE. This CDR3 spans 13 amino acids. V gave up 0 bases and J gave up 7 bases, with 8 bases separating them.

This clone was seen only a few times. The V call is TRBV2, the J call TRBJ2-1; 16 bases are a match to TRBD2. The V gene's germline CDR1 is SNHLY and CDR2 FYNNEI. The J segment lost 1 base and the V segment lost 7 bases, leaving 4 bases of the junction unmatched. This CDR3 comprises 17 residues. CDR3 in DNA: TGTGCCAGCACCCTGGGACTAGCGGGGGGGTCCTACAATGAGCAGTTCTTC. This codes for CASTLGLAGGSYNEQFF. The full variable domain, its missing parts supplied by reference TRBV2 and TRBJ2-1, is EPEVTQTPSHQVTQMGQEVILRCVPISNHLYFYWYRQILGQKVEFLVSFYNNEISEKSEIFDDQFSVERPDGSNFTLKIRSTKLEDSAMYFCASTLGLAGGSYNEQFFGPGTRLTVL.

Points on this clone: Other DNA sequences in the same sample also yield this CDR3. This chain connects TRBV28 to TRBJ1-5; TRBD1 matches at 9 bases. This CDR3 is built from 14 residues. V was pared by 5 bases and J by 7 bases, with 6 bases of the junction left unmatched. Germline CDR1 and CDR2: MDHEN and SYDVKM. CDR3: CASSLGQGRQPQHF. CDR3 DNA sequence: TGTGCCAGCAGTCTTGGACAGGGGCGACAGCCCCAGCATTTT.